The clone carrying this T cell receptor beta chain was seen a handful of times. All patients were mismatch repair deficient, assessed by either PCR or immunohistochemistry. Libraries were prepared by immunoSEQ multiplex PCR; TCRdb keeps only in-frame clonotypes and omits some of them. Of about 38,000 clones in the sample, about 85% were seen once. This specimen comes from a study of PD-1 blockade in mismatch repair-deficient tumors. Germline V lookup: CDR1 MRHNA, CDR2 SNTAGT. The V gene end was trimmed by 2 bases and the J gene end by 6 bases; junction bases not matched to a gene: 0. The CDR3 runs 14 residues.

The source is an adult with mismatch repair-deficient cancer. V usage is TRBV6-4 and J usage is TRBJ2-1; TRBD1 matches 11 bases. The starting material was peripheral blood, obtained 4 weeks after starting pembrolizumab. The CDR3: CASSDGTGGNEQFF. CDR3 coding DNA: TGTGCCAGCAGTGACGGGACAGGGGGCAATGAGCAGTTCTTC.